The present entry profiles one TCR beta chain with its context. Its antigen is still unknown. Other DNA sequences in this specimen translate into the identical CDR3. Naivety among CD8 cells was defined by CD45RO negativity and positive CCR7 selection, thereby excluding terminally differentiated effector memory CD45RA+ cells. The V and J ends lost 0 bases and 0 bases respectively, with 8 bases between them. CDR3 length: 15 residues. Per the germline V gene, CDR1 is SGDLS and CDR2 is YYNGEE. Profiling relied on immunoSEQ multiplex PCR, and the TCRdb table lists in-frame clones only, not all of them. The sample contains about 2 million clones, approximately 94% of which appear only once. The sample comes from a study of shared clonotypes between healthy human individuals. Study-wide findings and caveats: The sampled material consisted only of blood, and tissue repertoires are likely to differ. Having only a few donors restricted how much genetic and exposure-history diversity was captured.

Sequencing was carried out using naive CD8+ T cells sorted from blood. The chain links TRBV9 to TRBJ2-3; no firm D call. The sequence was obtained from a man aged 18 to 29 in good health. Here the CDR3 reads CASSVDGRSTDTQYF. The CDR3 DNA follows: TGTGCCAGCAGCGTAGACGGCCGTAGCACAGATACGCAGTATTTT.